One and the same sample provided the 26 T cell receptor beta chains below, sequenced in a study of T-cell memory formation after mild COVID-19 (dated by TCRdb to the early 2020s). The library was obtained by 5' RACE. Sequenced using an Illumina NovaSeq 6000. TCRdb trimmed the raw reads at Q25, called clones with MiXCR and kept productive beta chains. Each record represents a unique CDR3 protein, reported with the most common genes and DNA among its rows. This sample comprises roughly 550,000 distinct CDR3 sequences, about a fifth of them detected only once. Clones ranked in the top ten supply around 13% of the sample. Source material: PBMCs or a T cell subset sorted from them (not recorded which). These receptors all come from an adult woman who had mild COVID-19 (a few samples of this study predate the infection). The sample titles of this study are shuffled in the database, so cell type and time point are left out; the donor was told from shared clones.

This chain links TRBV2 with TRBJ2-7; TRBD1 matches at 7 bases. The J segment lost 5 bases and the V segment lost 5 bases, leaving 9 bases of the junction unmatched. The CDR3 covers 14 residues. The germline V gene has CDR1 SNHLY and CDR2 FYNNEI. CDR3 DNA sequence: TGTGCCAGCAGTTATGACAGGGCGACAAACGAGCAGTACTTC. Translation gives CASSYDRATNEQYF. The whole variable domain, remainder taken from reference TRBV2 and TRBJ2-7, is EPEVTQTPSHQVTQMGQEVILRCVPISNHLYFYWYRQILGQKVEFLVSFYNNEISEKSEIFDDQFSVERPDGSNFTLKIRSTKLEDSAMYFCASSYDRATNEQYFGPGTRLTVT.

This clonotype was counted at least ten times. The V call is TRBV7-3, the J call TRBJ2-3; D possibly corresponds to TRBD1 (6 bases). The CDR3 has 16 amino acids. Germline V gene lookup returns CDR1 SGHTA and CDR2 FQGTGA. V was cut by 5 bases and J by 0 bases, with 15 bases left in between. CDR3 DNA: TGTGCCAGCAGCATTCTCGACAGGCATAGCACAGATACGCAGTATTTT. This translates into CASSILDRHSTDTQYF.

The chain recombines TRBV13 with TRBJ2-2, with 10 bases matching TRBD2. V was pared by 6 bases and J by 7 bases, with 11 bases of the junction left unmatched. From germline, CDR1 is PRHDT and CDR2 FYEKMQ (reference sequence). This CDR3 is 16 amino acids long. The chain's CDR3 is CASSHSGRAPHGELFF. CDR3 bases: TGTGCCAGCAGTCACAGCGGGAGGGCCCCCCACGGGGAGCTGTTTTTT.

The table lists this clonotype with a few counts. The chain couples TRBV6-5 to TRBJ2-1; D is ambiguous. Germline CDR1 MNHEY, CDR2 SVGAGI. V was pared by 2 bases and J by 9 bases, with 14 bases between. This CDR3 has 14 residues. The CDR3 reads CASSYLNGAGEQFF. The CDR3 DNA sequence: TGTGCCAGCAGTTACCTGAATGGAGCCGGTGAGCAGTTCTTC.

This clonotype was seen a handful of times. This rearrangement joins TRBV20-1 to TRBJ2-2; the D gene is possibly TRBD1 (7 bases). Trimming removed 4 bases at V and 6 bases at J, with 18 bases between. CDR3 length equals 15 residues. CDR1 is DFQATT, CDR2 SNEGSKA, per germline (reference sequence). This CDR3 reads CSAKGAGEEAGELFF. CDR3 nucleotides: TGCAGTGCTAAGGGGGCCGGGGAGGAAGCCGGGGAGCTGTTTTTT.

This sequence joins TRBV3-1 and TRBJ1-3, with 11 bases matching TRBD1. Germline lookup yields CDR1 LGHDT and CDR2 YNNKEL (reference sequence). Trimming removed 4 bases from V and 3 bases from J; junction bases left unmatched: 8. The CDR3 is made up of 17 amino acids. This CDR3 is CASSPLPGQGDGNTIYF. As DNA, the CDR3 is TGTGCCAGCAGCCCGCTACCGGGACAGGGGGATGGAAACACCATATATTTT. Supplemented by reference TRBV3-1 and TRBJ1-3, the full variable domain reads DTAVSQTPKYLVTQMGNDKSIKCEQNLGHDTMYWYKQDSKKFLKIMFSYNNKELIINETVPNRFSPKSPDKAHLNLHINSLELGDSAVYFCASSPLPGQGDGNTIYFGEGSWLTVV.

There are a few counts of this clonotype. The chain joins TRBV25-1 to TRBJ2-1; 13 bases match TRBD2. This CDR3 is built from 16 residues. V shed 6 bases, J shed 8 bases, and the junction held 10 bases outside the gene matches. Germline V gene lookup returns CDR1 MGHDK and CDR2 SYGVNS. Here the CDR3 DNA reads TGTGCCAGCAGCGCGCAGGGACTAGCGGGATATCATGAGCAGTTCTTC. Amino acids: CASSAQGLAGYHEQFF.

The chain combines TRBV9 with TRBJ2-7; a possible D gene is TRBD1 (6 bases). This CDR3 is 14 amino acids long. CDR1 is SGDLS, CDR2 YYNGEE, per germline. V gave up 6 bases and J gave up 2 bases, with 15 bases separating them. Here the CDR3 DNA reads TGTGCCAGCACCCCGGGGCAGGGGCCCTACGAGCAGTACTTC. This gives the protein CASTPGQGPYEQYF.

This clonotype was detected a few times. This chain joins TRBV25-1 and TRBJ1-6; D not resolved. V lost 8 bases, J lost 7 bases, and 12 bases lay in between. The CDR3 consists of 13 residues. Germline assignment: CDR1 MGHDK and CDR2 SYGVNS. This chain's CDR3 is CASRRRNNSPLHF. CDR3 bases: TGTGCCAGCCGACGACGGAACAATTCACCCCTCCACTTT.

The chain combines TRBV20-1 with TRBJ1-1; a weak D match, TRBD1 (6 bases). The germline V and J ends were trimmed by 3 bases and 7 bases, with 18 bases remaining between them. The CDR3 sequence is 14 residues long. Germline CDR1 and CDR2: DFQATT and SNEGSKA (reference sequence). CDR3 sequence: CSARSWRGAGEAFF. The CDR3 DNA reads as TGCAGTGCTAGGTCCTGGAGGGGGGCAGGTGAAGCTTTCTTT.

The rearrangement joins TRBV5-6 to TRBJ2-7, with D possibly being TRBD1 (5 bases). Trimming removed 1 base from V and 3 bases from J, with 11 bases in between. CDR3 size: 14 residues. Germline CDR1 reads SGHDT; CDR2 reads YYEEEE. The CDR3, as DNA: TGTGCCAGCAGCTTGCAACAGGCCTACTACGAGCAGTACTTC. This translates into CASSLQQAYYEQYF.

The rearrangement joins TRBV7-9 to TRBJ2-5, with unresolved D. The CDR3 contains 15 residues. CDR1 and CDR2 (germline): SEHNR, FQNEAQ (reference sequence). Trimming cost V 6 bases and J 6 bases, with 20 bases left between them. The chain's CDR3 is CASSPSSFGGQTQYF. The DNA of the CDR3 is TGTGCCAGCAGTCCCTCGTCCTTCGGCGGCCAGACCCAGTACTTC.

The sample holds a few counts of this clonotype. The V call is TRBV11-3, the J call TRBJ1-1; D perhaps matches TRBD1 (6 bases). Trimming left V 5 bases short and J 4 bases short, with 14 bases between. The V gene's germline CDR1 is SGHNT and CDR2 YENEEA. The CDR3 runs to 14 residues. DNA for the CDR3: TGTGCCAGCAGCCAAAACCAGGGGCCCACTGAAGCTTTCTTT. This sequence encodes CASSQNQGPTEAFF.

This clonotype showed up just a few times. This sequence joins TRBV20-1 and TRBJ2-7; D tentatively fits TRBD1 or TRBD2 (5 bases each). This CDR3 has 13 amino acids. Germline CDR1 DFQATT, CDR2 SNEGSKA (reference sequence). Trimming cost V 6 bases and J 2 bases, with 14 bases left between them. The CDR3 is CSAWGRSPYEQYF. The CDR3 DNA follows: TGCAGTGCATGGGGGAGATCCCCCTACGAGCAGTACTTC.

This clonotype appeared many times. The chain uses TRBV11-2 and TRBJ2-7; D is possibly TRBD1 or TRBD2 (5 bases each). The CDR3 loop spans 13 amino acids. The germline V gene has CDR1 SGHAT and CDR2 FQNNGV. Trimming cost V 0 bases and J 6 bases, with 9 bases left between them. The CDR3 loop reads CASSLESGAEQYF. DNA for the CDR3: TGTGCCAGCAGCTTAGAATCCGGGGCCGAGCAGTACTTC.

This clonotype was detected only a few times. The V call is TRBV29-1, the J call TRBJ1-2; weak D call: TRBD1 (5 bases). This CDR3 is 13 amino acids long. Trimming removed 7 bases from V and 3 bases from J, with 15 bases in between. The germline V gene encodes CDR1 SQVTM and CDR2 ANQGSEA. CDR3 region: CSAPSGDDYGYTF. The CDR3 DNA follows: TGCAGCGCCCCCTCGGGGGACGACTATGGCTACACCTTC.

This clonotype turned up a few times. The J gene is TRBJ2-7, the V gene TRBV6-5; 10 bases align to TRBD2. This CDR3 has 15 amino acids. Losses at the gene ends were 6 bases for V and 3 bases for J; bases not matched to a gene: 8. Germline CDR1 reads MNHEY; CDR2 reads SVGAGI. CDR3 region: CASSLTSGDYYEQYF. CDR3 bases: TGTGCCAGCAGCCTCACTAGCGGGGACTACTACGAGCAGTACTTC.

There are many counts of this clonotype. The chain carries TRBV25-1 and TRBJ2-4; TRBD1 agrees at 8 bases. The trim removed 3 bases at V and 8 bases at J, leaving 9 bases unmatched. The CDR3 extends over 15 amino acids. Germline lookup yields CDR1 MGHDK and CDR2 SYGVNS. Here the CDR3 reads CASSDLGTGVDIQYF. CDR3 in DNA: TGTGCCAGCAGTGACCTGGGGACAGGAGTGGACATTCAGTACTTC.

This clonotype has just a few counts. The chain joins TRBV6-6 to TRBJ2-1; 16 nucleotides agree with TRBD2. V lost 6 bases, J lost 2 bases, and 7 bases stayed unmatched. The CDR3 covers 18 residues. Germline V lookup: CDR1 MNHNY, CDR2 SVGAGI (reference sequence). DNA of the CDR3: TGTGCCAGCAGAGGTGGGACTAGCGGGGGGGCCACCTACAATGAGCAGTTCTTC. This gives the protein CASRGGTSGGATYNEQFF.

This clonotype was recorded at least ten times. This chain's CDR3 is CASSEIAGRANEQYF. The CDR3, as DNA: TGTGCCAGCAGCGAAATAGCCGGGAGAGCAAACGAGCAGTACTTC. This sequence joins TRBV9 and TRBJ2-7, with a weak D call TRBD2 (6 bases). This CDR3 region has 15 residues. Trimming left V 3 bases short and J 5 bases short, with 18 bases between. From germline, CDR1 is SGDLS and CDR2 YYNGEE.

This clonotype came up a few times. The rearrangement joins TRBV29-1 to TRBJ1-1; 10 bases map to TRBD1. The CDR3 contains 14 residues. From germline, CDR1 is SQVTM and CDR2 ANQGSEA. J gave up 5 bases and V 4 bases, and 7 bases lay outside the gene matches. CDR3 protein: CSVVPGQGRTEAFF. CDR3 DNA: TGCAGCGTTGTCCCGGGACAGGGGAGGACTGAAGCTTTCTTT.

This clonotype was detected only a few times. V gene TRBV7-6 combines with J gene TRBJ2-1; D may be TRBD1 (7 bases). CDR1 SGHVS and CDR2 FNYEAQ come from the germline V gene. The CDR3 has 13 residues. The V and J ends lost 5 bases and 6 bases respectively, with 11 bases between them. CDR3 amino acids: CASSQGDSNEQFF. The CDR3 nucleotides are TGTGCCAGCAGCCAGGGGGACTCCAATGAGCAGTTCTTC.

This clonotype was seen at least ten times. A read error may account for a junction end that differs from germline. The chain couples TRBV12-3 or TRBV12-4 to TRBJ1-2; TRBD1 is a possible D gene (5 bases). This CDR3 region has 12 residues. The CDR3 is CASSLAGGGYTF. CDR3 DNA sequence: TGTGCCAGCAGCTTAGCCGGGGGTGGCTACACCTTC.

The chain links TRBV6-5 to TRBJ2-7, with TRBD1 matching 10 bases. Germline V gene data show CDR1 as MNHEY and CDR2 as SVGAGI. The CDR3 has 15 amino acids. The ends lost 6 bases at V and 0 bases at J; junction bases unmatched: 5. CDR3 loop: CASRGTGDLSYEQYF. Here the CDR3 DNA reads TGTGCCAGCAGGGGGACAGGGGACCTCTCCTACGAGCAGTACTTC.

This rearrangement joins TRBV5-4 to TRBJ2-1; 11 nucleotides line up with TRBD2. Germline CDR1 reads SGHNT; CDR2 reads YYREEE (reference sequence). This CDR3 region has 17 residues. J was trimmed by 4 bases and V by 4 bases; bases with no gene match: 10. CDR3 in amino acids: CASSVAGGLRSYNEQFF. The CDR3, as DNA: TGTGCCAGCAGCGTAGCGGGGGGGCTACGTTCGTACAATGAGCAGTTCTTC.

This clonotype has a count of ten or more. This chain connects TRBV5-1 to TRBJ2-1; 9 bases match TRBD1. J gave up 0 bases and V 4 bases, and 2 bases lay outside the gene matches. Germline V gene sequence: CDR1 SGHRS, CDR2 YFSETQ. This CDR3 contains 15 residues. This chain's CDR3 is CASSGGQGSYNEQFF. The CDR3 DNA follows: TGCGCCAGCAGCGGGGGACAGGGCTCCTACAATGAGCAGTTCTTC.